This TCR beta chain was obtained from a study of blood T cell repertoires in COVID-19. The CDR3 length is 11 residues. The junction had 2 bases not matched to a gene; V was cut back by 6 bases and J by 5 bases. Germline V lookup: CDR1 SQVTM, CDR2 ANQGSEA. Sequencing was performed with immunoSEQ multiplex PCR; in TCRdb, only in-frame clones are kept and a portion is missing. Found here are some 70,000 clones, approximately 83% of them singletons; the top ten hold 1.4%. The chain joins TRBV29-1 to TRBJ2-7; 9 positions agree with TRBD1. The sequence derives from a woman aged 55-70 years with acute or convalescent COVID-19. What was sequenced was peripheral blood. The CDR3 sequence is CSVGQGNEQYF. The CDR3 DNA is TGCAGCGTGGGACAGGGCAACGAGCAGTACTTC.